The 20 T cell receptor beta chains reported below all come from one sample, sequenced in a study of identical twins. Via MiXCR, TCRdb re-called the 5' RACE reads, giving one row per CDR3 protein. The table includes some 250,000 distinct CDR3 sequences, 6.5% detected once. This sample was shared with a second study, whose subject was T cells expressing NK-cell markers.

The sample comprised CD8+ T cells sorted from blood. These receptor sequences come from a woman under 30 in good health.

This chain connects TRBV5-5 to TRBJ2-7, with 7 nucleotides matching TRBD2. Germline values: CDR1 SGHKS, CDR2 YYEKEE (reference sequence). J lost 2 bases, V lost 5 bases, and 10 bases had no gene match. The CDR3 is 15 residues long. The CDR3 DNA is TGTGCCAGCAGTTATGGGAGGGGCGCCCCCTACGAGCAGTACTTC. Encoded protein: CASSYGRGAPYEQYF.

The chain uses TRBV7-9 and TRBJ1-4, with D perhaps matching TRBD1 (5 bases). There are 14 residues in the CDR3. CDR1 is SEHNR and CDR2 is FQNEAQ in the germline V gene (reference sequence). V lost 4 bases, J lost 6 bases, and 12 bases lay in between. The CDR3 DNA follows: TGTGCCAGCAGCTCAGGGTATGAGGATGAAAAACTGTTTTTT. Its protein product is CASSSGYEDEKLFF.

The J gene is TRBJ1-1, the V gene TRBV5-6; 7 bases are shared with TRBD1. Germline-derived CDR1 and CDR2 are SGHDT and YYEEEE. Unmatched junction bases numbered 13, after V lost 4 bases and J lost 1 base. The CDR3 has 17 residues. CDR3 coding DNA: TGTGCCAGCAGCACCGACAGGGAGTGGTGGTGGAACACTGAAGCTTTCTTT. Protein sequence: CASSTDREWWWNTEAFF.

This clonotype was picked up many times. CDR3 sequence: CASSSSAGTFYEQYF. CDR3 nucleotide sequence: TGTGCCAGCAGTTCCTCGGCCGGGACCTTCTACGAGCAGTACTTC. The chain uses TRBV27 and TRBJ2-7; tentatively, D is TRBD1 or TRBD2 (5 bases each). V shed 4 bases and J shed 3 bases, with 16 bases lying between them. In germline, CDR1 is MNHEY, CDR2 SMNVEV (reference sequence). The CDR3 has 15 residues.

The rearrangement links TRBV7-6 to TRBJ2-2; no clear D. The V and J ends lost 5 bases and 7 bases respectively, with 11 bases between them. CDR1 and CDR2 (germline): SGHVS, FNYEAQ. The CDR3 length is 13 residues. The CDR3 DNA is TGTGCCAGCAGCACGCGGACGAACGGGGAGCTGTTTTTT. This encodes CASSTRTNGELFF.

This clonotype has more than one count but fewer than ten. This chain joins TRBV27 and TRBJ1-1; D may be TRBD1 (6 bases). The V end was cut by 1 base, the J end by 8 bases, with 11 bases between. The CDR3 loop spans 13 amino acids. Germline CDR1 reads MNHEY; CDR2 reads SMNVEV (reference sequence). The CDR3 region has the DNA TGTGCCAGCAGTTTATGGGGGGGGCTCGAAGCTTTCTTT. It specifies CASSLWGGLEAFF.

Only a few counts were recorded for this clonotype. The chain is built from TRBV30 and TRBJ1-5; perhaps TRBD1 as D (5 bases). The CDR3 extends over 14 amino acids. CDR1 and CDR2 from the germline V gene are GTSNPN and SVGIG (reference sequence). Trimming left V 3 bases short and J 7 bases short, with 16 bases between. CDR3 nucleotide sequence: TGTGCCTGGAGCCATGGGGTAGGGGAACAGCCCCAGCATTTT. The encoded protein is CAWSHGVGEQPQHF.

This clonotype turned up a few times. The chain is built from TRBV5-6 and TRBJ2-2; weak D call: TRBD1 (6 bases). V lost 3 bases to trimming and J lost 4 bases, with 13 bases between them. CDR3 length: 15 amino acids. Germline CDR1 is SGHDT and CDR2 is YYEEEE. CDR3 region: CASSYGRGVTGELFF. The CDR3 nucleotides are TGTGCCAGCAGCTACGGCAGGGGTGTCACCGGGGAGCTGTTTTTT. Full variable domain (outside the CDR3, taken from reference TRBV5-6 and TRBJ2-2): DAGVTQSPTHLIKTRGQQVTLRCSPKSGHDTVSWYQQALGQGPQFIFQYYEEEERQRGNFPDRFSGHQFPNYSSELNVNALLLGDSALYLCASSYGRGVTGELFFGEGSRLTVL.

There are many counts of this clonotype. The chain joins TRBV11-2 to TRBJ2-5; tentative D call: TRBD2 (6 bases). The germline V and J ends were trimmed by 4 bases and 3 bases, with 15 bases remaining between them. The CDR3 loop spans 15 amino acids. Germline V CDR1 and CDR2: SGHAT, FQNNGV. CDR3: CASSSLGGLEETQYF. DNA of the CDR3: TGTGCCAGCAGCTCCCTCGGAGGGCTGGAAGAGACCCAGTACTTC.

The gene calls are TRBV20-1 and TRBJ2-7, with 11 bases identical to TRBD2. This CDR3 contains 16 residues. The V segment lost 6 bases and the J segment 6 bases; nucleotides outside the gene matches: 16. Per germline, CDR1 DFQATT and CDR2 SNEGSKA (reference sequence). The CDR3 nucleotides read TGCAGTGCGCCGTCCATTCTAGCGGGGGGCACCCCCGAGCAGTACTTC. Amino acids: CSAPSILAGGTPEQYF.

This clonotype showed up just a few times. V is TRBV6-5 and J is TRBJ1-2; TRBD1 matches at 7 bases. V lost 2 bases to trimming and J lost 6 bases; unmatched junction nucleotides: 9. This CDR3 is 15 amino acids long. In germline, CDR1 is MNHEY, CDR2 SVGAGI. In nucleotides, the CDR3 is TGTGCCAGCAGTTACGACGGAGGGGGCATCAATGGCTACACCTTC. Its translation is CASSYDGGGINGYTF.

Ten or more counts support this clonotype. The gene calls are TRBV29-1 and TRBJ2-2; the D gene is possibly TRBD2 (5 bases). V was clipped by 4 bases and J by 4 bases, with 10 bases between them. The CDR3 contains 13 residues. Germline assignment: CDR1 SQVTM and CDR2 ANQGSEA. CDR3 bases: TGCAGCGTTGTGAGAGCGGCCACCGGGGAGCTGTTTTTT. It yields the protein CSVVRAATGELFF.

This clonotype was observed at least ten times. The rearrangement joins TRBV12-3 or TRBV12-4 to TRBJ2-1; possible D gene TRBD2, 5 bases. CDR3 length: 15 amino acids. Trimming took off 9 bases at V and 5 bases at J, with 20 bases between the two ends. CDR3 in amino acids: CASFDPSHGDNEQFF. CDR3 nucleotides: TGTGCCAGTTTCGACCCTAGTCACGGGGACAATGAGCAGTTCTTC.

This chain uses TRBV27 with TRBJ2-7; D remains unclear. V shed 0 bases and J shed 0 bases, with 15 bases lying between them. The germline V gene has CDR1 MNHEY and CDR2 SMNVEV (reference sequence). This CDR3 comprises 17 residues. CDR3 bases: TGTGCCAGCAGTTTATCTTTTTCGGGCGGACGCTCCTACGAGCAGTACTTC. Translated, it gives CASSLSFSGGRSYEQYF.

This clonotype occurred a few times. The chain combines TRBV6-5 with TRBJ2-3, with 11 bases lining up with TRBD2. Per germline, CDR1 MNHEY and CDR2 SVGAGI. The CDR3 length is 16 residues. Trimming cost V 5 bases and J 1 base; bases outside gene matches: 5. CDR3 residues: CASSTPLAGGTDTQYF. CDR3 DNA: TGTGCCAGCAGTACCCCACTAGCGGGGGGCACAGATACGCAGTATTTT.

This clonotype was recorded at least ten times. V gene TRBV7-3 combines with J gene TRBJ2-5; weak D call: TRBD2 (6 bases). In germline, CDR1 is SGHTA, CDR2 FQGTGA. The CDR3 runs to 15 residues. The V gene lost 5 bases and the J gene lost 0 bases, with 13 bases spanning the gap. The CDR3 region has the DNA TGTGCCAGCAGCCAAACCGGGGACTACCAAGAGACCCAGTACTTC. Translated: CASSQTGDYQETQYF. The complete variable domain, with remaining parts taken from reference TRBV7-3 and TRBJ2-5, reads GAGVSQTPSNKVTEKGKYVELRCDPISGHTALYWYRQSLGQGPEFLIYFQGTGAADDSGLPNDRFFAVRPEGSVSTLKIQRTERGDSAVYLCASSQTGDYQETQYFGPGTRLLVL.

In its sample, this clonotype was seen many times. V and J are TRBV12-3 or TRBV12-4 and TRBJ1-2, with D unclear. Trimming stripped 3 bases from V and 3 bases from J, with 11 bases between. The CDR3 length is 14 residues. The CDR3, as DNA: TGTGCCAGCAGTTTTGGTGAGGGCGACTATGGCTACACCTTC. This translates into CASSFGEGDYGYTF.

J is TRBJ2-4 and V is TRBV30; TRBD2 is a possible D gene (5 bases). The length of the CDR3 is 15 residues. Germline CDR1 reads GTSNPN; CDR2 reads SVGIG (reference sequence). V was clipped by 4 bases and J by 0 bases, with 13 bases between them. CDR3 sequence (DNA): TGTGCCTGGAACGGCGAAGCGGTAGCCAAAAACATTCAGTACTTC. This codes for CAWNGEAVAKNIQYF. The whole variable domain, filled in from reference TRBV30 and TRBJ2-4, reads SQTIHQWPATLVQPVGSPLSLECTVEGTSNPNLYWYRQAAGRGLQLLFYSVGIGQISSEVPQNLSASRPQDRQFILSSKKLLLSDSGFYLCAWNGEAVAKNIQYFGAGTRLSVL.

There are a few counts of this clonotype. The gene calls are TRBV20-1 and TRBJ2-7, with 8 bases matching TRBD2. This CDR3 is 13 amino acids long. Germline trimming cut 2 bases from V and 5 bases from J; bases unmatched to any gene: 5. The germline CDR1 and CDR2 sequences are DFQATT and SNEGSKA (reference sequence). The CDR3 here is CSARIGGRNEQYF. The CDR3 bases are TGCAGTGCTAGAATTGGCGGGAGGAACGAGCAGTACTTC.

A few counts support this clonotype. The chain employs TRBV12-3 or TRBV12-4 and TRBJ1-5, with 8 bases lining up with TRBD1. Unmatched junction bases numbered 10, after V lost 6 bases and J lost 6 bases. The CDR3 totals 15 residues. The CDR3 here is CASSQDRGQGQPQHF. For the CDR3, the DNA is TGTGCCAGCAGCCAAGACAGGGGCCAGGGTCAGCCCCAGCATTTT.